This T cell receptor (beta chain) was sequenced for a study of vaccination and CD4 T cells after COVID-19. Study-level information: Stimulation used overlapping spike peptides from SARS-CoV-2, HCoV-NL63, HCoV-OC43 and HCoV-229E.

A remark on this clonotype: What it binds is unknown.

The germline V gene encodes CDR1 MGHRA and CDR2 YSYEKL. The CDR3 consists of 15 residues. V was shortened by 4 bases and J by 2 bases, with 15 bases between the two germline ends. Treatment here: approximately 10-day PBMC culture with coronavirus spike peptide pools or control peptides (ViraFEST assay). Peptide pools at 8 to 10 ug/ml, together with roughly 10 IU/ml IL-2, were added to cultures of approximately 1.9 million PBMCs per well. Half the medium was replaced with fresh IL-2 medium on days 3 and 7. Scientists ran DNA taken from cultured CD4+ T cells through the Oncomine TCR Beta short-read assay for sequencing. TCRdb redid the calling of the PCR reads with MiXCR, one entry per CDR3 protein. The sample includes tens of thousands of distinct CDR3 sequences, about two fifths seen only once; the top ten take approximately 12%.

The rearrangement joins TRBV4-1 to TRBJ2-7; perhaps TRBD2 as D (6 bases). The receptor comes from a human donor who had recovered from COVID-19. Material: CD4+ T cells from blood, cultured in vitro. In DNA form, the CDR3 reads TGCGCCAGCAGCCGAGGGACGGAGGGACCCTACGAGCAGTACTTC. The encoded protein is CASSRGTEGPYEQYF.